This T cell receptor beta chain was recovered during a study of early stage breast cancer tumors. Study findings and constraints: Compared with adjacent normal breast tissue, tumors showed about 2.3-fold greater T cell density and higher clonality. Most shared enriched TCRB sequences were commonly generated ones. In about 90% of the 16 patients, blood comparison separated tumor from normal breast.

Remarks on this clone: Its target is not known.

TCRdb's copy holds only in-frame clones and misses some; the assay was immunoSEQ multiplex PCR. The sample holds over 20,000 clones; roughly 64% are singletons and the top ten take about a tenth. The sequenced material came from breast tumor tissue. This clonotype was obtained from a person in their sixties or seventies with breast cancer.

The CDR3 bases are TGTGCCAGCAGCCGGACCGGAGGGGAGGGCAGGGATGGCTACACCTTC. Residues: CASSRTGGEGRDGYTF. The chain links TRBV7-9 to TRBJ1-2; perhaps TRBD1 as D (5 bases). Germline values: CDR1 SEHNR, CDR2 FQNEAQ (reference sequence). The CDR3 is 16 amino acids. V lost 5 bases and J 6 bases, leaving 22 bases between the germline ends.